Below are 11 T cell receptor beta chains sequenced from a single sample in a study of T cell clonality in common variable immunodeficiency. The assay was immunoSEQ multiplex PCR, and TCRdb's table has in-frame clones only and misses some. The sample counts around 50,000 clones, none seen once; the ten largest own approximately 5.9%. Material for sequencing was peripheral blood mononuclear cells. These TCRs come from a person aged 18 to 75 in good health.

The table lists this clone with many counts. The CDR3 extends 3 residues past the end of the read, so its final part is completed from the germline J gene. The chain couples TRBV20-1 to TRBJ1-1; D unclear. Germline V gives CDR1 DFQATT, CDR2 SNEGSKA (reference sequence). The V end lost 2 bases, the J end lost 5 bases, and 12 bases lay between the germline ends. This CDR3 is built from 13 residues. CDR3: CSARPPSRTEAFF. The sequenced part of the CDR3 DNA is TGCAGTGCTAGACCCCCGTCGAGGACTGAA.

This clone was counted at least ten times. The read comes to an end 3 residues before the CDR3 does, leaving the germline J gene to fill in the end. The chain uses TRBV20-1 and TRBJ2-3; 7 nucleotides match TRBD1. Germline CDR1 is DFQATT and CDR2 is SNEGSKA (reference sequence). V trimming: 0 bases; J trimming: 0 bases; junction bases outside the gene matches: 3. The CDR3 consists of 15 residues. The CDR3 bases that were read are TGCAGTGCTAGAGAAGGGGGCACTAGCACAGATACG. Its translation is CSAREGGTSTDT. The full CDR3 is CSAREGGTSTDTQYF.

This clone occurred many times. The read halts 3 residues ahead of the CDR3 end, with the missing end drawn from the germline J gene. The chain uses TRBV5-1 and TRBJ2-3, with D possibly TRBD1 on 6 matching bases. Per the germline V gene, CDR1 is SGHRS and CDR2 is YFSETQ. CDR3 length: 15 residues. CDR3 residues: CASSLDPGTRQPQYF. CDR3 DNA, as far as it was read: TGCGCCAGCAGCTTGGACCCCGGGACAAGGCAGCCG.

In this sample, this clone turned up many times. With the read ending 3 residues before the CDR3 end, the germline J gene is used to fill in that end. Other DNA sequences in the sample encode the same CDR3. V is TRBV30 and J is TRBJ1-3; D is perhaps TRBD1 (6 bases). Germline CDR1 and CDR2: GTSNPN and SVGIG (reference sequence). The CDR3 sequence is 13 residues long. Trimming shortened V by 4 bases and J by 3 bases, and 10 bases separated the two germline ends. The CDR3 sequence: CAWNQGNGNTIYF. CDR3 bases read: TGTGCCTGGAATCAGGGGAATGGAAACACC. Combining the CDR3 with reference TRBV30 and TRBJ1-3 gives the whole variable domain SQTIHQWPATLVQPVGSPLSLECTVEGTSNPNLYWYRQAAGRGLQLLFYSVGIGQISSEVPQNLSASRPQDRQFILSSKKLLLSDSGFYLCAWNQGNGNTIYFGEGSWLTVV.

This clone was seen ten or more times. The read terminates 3 residues ahead of where the CDR3 ends, so the germline J gene completes it. The chain employs TRBV2 and TRBJ2-2; a possible D gene is TRBD1 (6 bases). Trimming took 7 bases from V and 5 from J, leaving 8 bases between them. The CDR3 is 12 residues long. The germline V gene has CDR1 SNHLY and CDR2 FYNNEI. The CDR3 sequence: CASTGTTGELFF. Partial CDR3 DNA: TGTGCCAGCACCGGGACAACCGGGGAG.

This clone was observed many times. The CDR3 goes on 3 residues after the read ends, and that part is filled in from the germline J gene. The chain uses TRBV10-3 and TRBJ2-7, with D possibly being TRBD1 or TRBD2 (5 bases each). The CDR3 length is 12 residues. The V gene's germline CDR1 is ENHRY and CDR2 SYGVKD. V was cut by 10 bases and J by 4 bases, with 14 bases left in between. The CDR3 DNA, read in part, is TGTGCCACAGGCCGAGGGGAGTACGAG. Residues: CATGRGEYE. The CDR3, in full, reads CATGRGEYEQYF.

This clone appeared many times. The read terminates 3 residues ahead of where the CDR3 ends, so the germline J gene completes it. The chain links TRBV12-3 or TRBV12-4 to TRBJ1-5, with 7 bases that match TRBD1. The V gene end was trimmed by 7 bases and the J gene end by 3 bases; junction bases not matched to a gene: 12. The CDR3 length is 16 residues. CDR3 loop: CASTRKTGALNQPQHF. The sequenced CDR3 bases are TGTGCCAGCACCCGAAAAACAGGGGCCCTCAATCAGCCC.

This clone was seen repeatedly, ten times or more. The CDR3 end falls 3 residues outside the read, so it is completed with the germline J gene. The chain links TRBV2 to TRBJ1-4, with 9 positions matching TRBD1. CDR3 length equals 14 residues. Germline CDR1 SNHLY, CDR2 FYNNEI. V lost 6 bases, J lost 8 bases, and 7 bases stayed unmatched. The CDR3: CASRRDRVEEKLFF. Partial CDR3 DNA: TGTGCCAGCAGAAGGGACAGGGTAGAAGAAAAA. The variable domain in full, completed from reference TRBV2 and TRBJ1-4, reads EPEVTQTPSHQVTQMGQEVILRCVPISNHLYFYWYRQILGQKVEFLVSFYNNEISEKSEIFDDQFSVERPDGSNFTLKIRSTKLEDSAMYFCASRRDRVEEKLFFGSGTQLSVL.

This clone was counted many times. The read comes to an end 3 residues before the CDR3 does, leaving the germline J gene to fill in the end. The V gene is TRBV29-1, the J gene TRBJ1-2; perhaps TRBD1 as D (6 bases). This CDR3 is 13 amino acids long. Per germline, CDR1 SQVTM and CDR2 ANQGSEA. Trimming took 4 bases from V and 4 from J, leaving 13 bases between them. The CDR3 sequence: CSVGGGGPYGYTF. CDR3 bases read: TGCAGCGTTGGGGGAGGGGGTCCCTATGGC.

This clone was seen many times. Read sequence stops 3 residues before the CDR3 end, and the germline J gene provides the missing end. The V call is TRBV10-3, the J call TRBJ2-7; 7 bases agree with TRBD1. V shed 8 bases and J 0 bases; nucleotides not matched to a gene: 7. This CDR3 has 14 residues. Germline V lookup: CDR1 ENHRY, CDR2 SYGVKD. CDR3 DNA, as far as it was read: TGTGCCATCTGGACAGGCCAACACTCCTACGAG. Translating it yields CAIWTGQHSYE. In full, the CDR3 reads CAIWTGQHSYEQYF.

This clone was counted at least ten times. Read coverage stops 3 residues before the CDR3 terminus; the germline J gene supplies the remainder. The chain couples TRBV5-6 to TRBJ1-2, with 7 bases fitting TRBD1. The CDR3 runs 14 residues. Germline assignment: CDR1 SGHDT and CDR2 YYEEEE. The J segment lost 3 bases and the V segment lost 4 bases, leaving 6 bases of the junction unmatched. The CDR3 bases that were read are TGTGCCAGCAGCATCCGGACAGGAGACTATGGC. As protein: CASSIRTGDYG. The full CDR3 reads CASSIRTGDYGYTF. Using reference TRBV5-6 and TRBJ1-2 for the parts outside the CDR3, the full variable domain is DAGVTQSPTHLIKTRGQQVTLRCSPKSGHDTVSWYQQALGQGPQFIFQYYEEEERQRGNFPDRFSGHQFPNYSSELNVNALLLGDSALYLCASSIRTGDYGYTFGSGTRLTVV.